A selection of T cell receptor beta chains follows, all from one sample in a study of T cells in Graves' hyperthyroidism and ophthalmopathy. Via MiXCR, TCRdb re-called the multiplex PCR reads, giving one row per CDR3 protein. The sample yields some 500,000 distinct CDR3 sequences, around 15% seen once. Sequencing used blood. The source of these receptors is a young woman with Graves' ophthalmopathy. The CDR3 runs from the conserved cysteine through the conserved F or W. The D gene is left open where the match is weak. Clone sizes are given selectively: once, few, many, or a class where the clone is expanded.

j_call clone_size d_call v_call cdr3_aa cdr3_nt
TRBJ2-6 few . TRBV12-3/TRBV12-4 CASSHHNSGANVLTF TGTGCCAGCAGCCATCACAACTCTGGGGCCAACGTCCTGACTTTC
TRBJ1-1 . . TRBV15 CATSRDRWTLKNTEAFF TGTGCCACCAGCAGAGATCGGTGGACATTGAAGAACACTGAAGCTTTCTTT
TRBJ2-1 few TRBD2 TRBV29-1 CSAGLADDEQFF TGCAGCGCGGGACTAGCAGACGATGAGCAGTTCTTC
TRBJ2-1 few . TRBV4-3 CASTEFFITSRFNNEQFF TGCGCCAGCACCGAGTTTTTCATAACTAGTCGGTTTAACAATGAGCAGTTCTTC
TRBJ2-7 . TRBD1 TRBV10-3 CAIRTPGQGFSEQYF TGTGCCATCAGGACCCCGGGACAGGGTTTTTCCGAGCAGTACTTC
TRBJ2-3 many . TRBV7-2 CASSLTGDTQYF TGTGCCAGCAGCTTAACAGGGGATACGCAGTATTTT
TRBJ2-1 many . TRBV20-1 CSARGRAGNEQFF TGCAGTGCTAGGGGACGAGCGGGCAATGAGCAGTTCTTC
TRBJ2-7 many . TRBV20-1 CSARLYEQYF TGCAGTGCAAGACTTTACGAGCAGTACTTC
TRBJ1-5 many TRBD1 TRBV18 CASSEGQPQPQHF TGTGCCAGCTCAGAGGGACAGCCTCAGCCCCAGCATTTT
TRBJ2-1 few TRBD2 TRBV7-8 CASSLGQGLAGGPHNEQFF TGTGCCAGCAGCTTAGGGCAAGGACTAGCGGGAGGGCCCCACAATGAGCAGTTCTTC
TRBJ1-1 few . TRBV19 CASSVGNGNTEAFF TGTGCCAGTAGTGTGGGGAACGGGAACACTGAAGCTTTCTTT
TRBJ1-5 . . TRBV15 CATSRSGRFNQPQHF TGTGCCACCAGCAGATCCGGACGGTTCAATCAGCCCCAGCATTTT
TRBJ2-2 . . TRBV9 CASSVLSGNTGELFF TGTGCCAGCAGCGTTCTTAGCGGCAACACCGGGGAGCTGTTTTTT
TRBJ1-5 few . TRBV6-1 CASREALGNQPQHF TGTGCCAGCAGAGAGGCTTTGGGCAATCAGCCCCAGCATTTT
TRBJ2-7 many TRBD1 TRBV3-1 CASSQGTGNYEQYF TGTGCCAGCAGCCAAGGGACAGGGAATTACGAGCAGTACTTC
TRBJ1-1 . . TRBV4-3 CASSQWGDEAFF TGCGCCAGCAGCCAATGGGGAGATGAAGCTTTCTTT
TRBJ2-7 many TRBD1 TRBV20-1 CSAGDSAYEQYF TGCAGTGCTGGGGACAGCGCCTACGAGCAGTACTTC
TRBJ1-4 . TRBD1 TRBV28 CASRLRDRHEKLFF TGTGCCAGCAGACTCCGGGACAGACATGAAAAACTGTTTTTT
TRBJ1-6 . TRBD1 TRBV6-1 CASRQLARGSPYNSPLHF TGTGCCAGCAGACAGCTGGCCAGGGGGAGCCCCTATAATTCACCCCTCCACTTT
TRBJ1-2 few . TRBV4-1 CASKTTETNSYGYTF TGCGCCAGCAAAACCACCGAGACCAATAGCTATGGCTACACCTTC
TRBJ1-5 few TRBD1 TRBV7-2 CASSPSRGRDQPQHF TGTGCCAGCAGCCCTAGCAGGGGGCGCGATCAGCCCCAGCATTTT
TRBJ2-1 . TRBD2 TRBV15 CATSRDGGRSRNEQFF TGTGCCACCAGCAGAGATGGCGGGAGATCGCGGAATGAGCAGTTCTTC
TRBJ1-4 . TRBD1 TRBV5-1 CASSLNPDRVAEKLFF TGCGCCAGCAGCTTGAACCCCGACAGGGTTGCCGAAAAACTGTTTTTT
TRBJ2-7 many . TRBV12-3/TRBV12-4 CASSFYGSLGEQYF TGTGCCAGCAGTTTTTATGGCTCCCTAGGCGAGCAGTACTTC
TRBJ2-3 many . TRBV5-1 CASSLGPLTDTQYF TGCGCCAGCAGCTTGGGCCCCCTGACAGATACGCAGTATTTT
TRBJ2-5 many . TRBV20-1 CSASLGVGETQYF TGCAGTGCTAGTTTGGGAGTCGGAGAGACCCAGTACTTC
TRBJ2-2 many . TRBV18 CASSPLETTGELFF TGTGCCAGCTCACCACTTGAAACGACCGGGGAGCTGTTTTTT
TRBJ1-1 many . TRBV29-1 CSVDPADTEAFF TGCAGCGTTGATCCAGCGGACACTGAAGCTTTCTTT
TRBJ2-1 . . TRBV20-1 CSARFERAVMSSYNEQFF TGCAGTGCTAGATTTGAGCGGGCGGTTATGAGCTCCTACAATGAGCAGTTCTTC
TRBJ1-1 many . TRBV28 CASSSAGANTEAFF TGTGCCAGCAGTTCAGCCGGGGCGAACACTGAAGCTTTCTTT
TRBJ1-5 many TRBD1 TRBV20-1 CSARASRGRLNQPQHF TGCAGTGCTAGAGCAAGCAGGGGGCGATTAAATCAGCCCCAGCATTTT
TRBJ2-7 few . TRBV7-9 CASSFSRGLSYEQYF TGTGCCAGCAGCTTCTCTCGCGGACTTTCGTACGAGCAGTACTTC
TRBJ1-5 many . TRBV30 CAWSAGLSNQPQHF TGTGCCTGGAGTGCAGGGCTGAGCAATCAGCCCCAGCATTTT
TRBJ2-3 many TRBD1 TRBV11-3 CASSLQPTGADTQYF TGTGCCAGCAGCCTACAACCTACAGGGGCAGATACGCAGTATTTT
TRBJ2-5 few . TRBV9 CADGDTRKETQYF TGTGCCGACGGGGACACGAGGAAAGAGACCCAGTACTTC
TRBJ2-7 . . TRBV5-5 CASTSATFTYEQYF TGTGCCAGCACCAGCGCGACTTTTACCTACGAGCAGTACTTC
TRBJ1-5 . . TRBV20-1 CSARDRNGDQPQHF TGCAGTGCTAGAGATAGAAACGGAGATCAGCCCCAGCATTTT
TRBJ2-3 . . TRBV20-1 CSARVPHSGSTDTQYF TGCAGTGCTAGAGTTCCCCACAGCGGGAGCACAGATACGCAGTATTTT
TRBJ1-5 . . TRBV29-1 CSVETDGGNQPQHF TGCAGCGTTGAGACTGATGGCGGCAATCAGCCCCAGCATTTT
TRBJ2-4 many . TRBV7-2 CASRGQSLGGVSHIQYF TGTGCCAGCAGGGGACAGTCCCTAGGGGGGGTGTCGCACATTCAGTACTTC
TRBJ2-5 few TRBD1 TRBV7-8 CASSSGTGVLETQYF TGTGCCAGCAGCTCCGGGACAGGGGTTTTAGAGACCCAGTACTTC